What follows describes a single T cell receptor (beta chain). Its cognate antigen is unknown. The data originate from a study of vaccination and CD4 T cells after COVID-19. Study details: Cells were stimulated with overlapping spike peptide pools from SARS-CoV-2, HCoV-NL63, HCoV-OC43 and HCoV-229E.

With the Oncomine TCR Beta short-read assay, DNA from cultured CD4+ T cells was sequenced. Genomic DNA was isolated from cultured CD4+ T cells. TCRdb called the PCR reads again in MiXCR, with one record for every CDR3 protein. The table includes some 15,000 distinct CDR3 sequences, over 50% detected once. The sample's treatment: approximately nine-day PBMC culture with coronavirus spike peptide pools or control peptides (ViraFEST assay). The sample taken for sequencing was CD4+ T cells from blood, cultured in vitro. The source of this sequence is a human donor who had recovered from COVID-19.

The CDR3 is CASSELRGGPDTQYF. CDR3 nucleotide sequence: TGTGCCAGCAGTGAATTGAGGGGAGGGCCAGATACGCAGTATTTT. V and J are TRBV6-1 and TRBJ2-3; 7 nucleotides line up with TRBD2. The J segment lost 4 bases and the V segment lost 2 bases, leaving 6 bases of the junction unmatched. The CDR3 runs 15 residues. Per germline, CDR1 MNHNS and CDR2 SASEGT.